This TCR beta chain was sequenced during a study of blood T cells in healthy people across ages. Sample-barcoded 5' priming and a J-beta primer mix drove a second PCR of roughly 6 to 12 cycles. Each CDR3 protein is one row after TCRdb ran MiXCR on the 5' RACE reads. The sample shows 1.5 million to 2 million distinct CDR3 sequences, 30% to 40% of them seen only once. This CDR3 has 14 residues. CDR1 is GTSNPN and CDR2 is SVGIG in the germline V gene (reference sequence). Study-level results: Percentage of naive T cells showed a strong correlation with TCR beta diversity. Across the age range, TCR beta diversity per million T cells fell in a roughly linear way.

This clonotype was seen only a few times. Its target is unknown. The rearrangement links TRBV30 to TRBJ2-1; D may correspond to TRBD1 or TRBD2 (6 bases each). The tail of the sequence fits TRBJ2-7 better, so the J call may be wrong. The clonotype comes from a human donor in good health. The specimen was blood. CDR3 sequence reads: CAWSHGGPPYEQYF. The CDR3 DNA reads TGTGCCTGGAGTCACGGGGGCCCCCCCTACGAGCAGTACTTC.